This T cell receptor beta chain was sequenced during a study of tumor-infiltrating lymphocytes in primary liver carcinoma. V dropped 4 bases and J dropped 3; count of bases not matched to a gene: 16. The CDR3 contains 19 residues. Germline assignment: CDR1 SGHVS and CDR2 FQNEAQ. Unsorted whole blood supplied the blood RNA, and germline DNA was isolated too. This clonotype has just a few counts. Starting from approximately 470 ng of total RNA, TCR beta cDNA was produced with a primer in the constant region. ARM-PCR was slightly modified, and three nested multiplex PCR rounds with it gave rise to the TCR beta libraries. TRBV1-TRBV30 forward primers paired with a C-beta reverse primer drove the first two PCR rounds, 10 cycles each. TCRdb reanalysed the multiplex PCR reads using MiXCR and keeps one entry per CDR3 protein. The data hold approximately 330,000 distinct CDR3 sequences, with about 61% observed a single time.

J is TRBJ2-3 and V is TRBV7-8, with 10 bases identical to TRBD2. The TCR comes from a man aged 40-50 years with primary liver carcinoma and hepatitis B virus infection. Sequenced input: peripheral blood. The CDR3 nucleotides read TGTGCCAGCAGCTACCTGGTAATTCTCGGACTAGCGGAAACAGATACGCAGTATTTT. As protein: CASSYLVILGLAETDTQYF.